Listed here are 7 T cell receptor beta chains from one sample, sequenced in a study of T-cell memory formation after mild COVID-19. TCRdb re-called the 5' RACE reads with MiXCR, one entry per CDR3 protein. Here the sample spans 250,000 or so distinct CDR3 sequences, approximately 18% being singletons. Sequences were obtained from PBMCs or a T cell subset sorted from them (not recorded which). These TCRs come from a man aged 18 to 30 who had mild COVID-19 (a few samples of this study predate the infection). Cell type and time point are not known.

The CDR3 is CASSQGWGVTEAFF. CDR3 DNA sequence: TGTGCCAGCAGCCAAGGTTGGGGGGTCACTGAAGCTTTCTTT. The genes are TRBV3-1 and TRBJ1-1; D perhaps matches TRBD1 (5 bases). Germline CDR1 reads LGHDT; CDR2 reads YNNKEL (reference sequence). The CDR3 consists of 14 residues. V was cut by 1 base and J by 4 bases, with 10 bases left in between. The full variable domain, in which reference TRBV3-1 and TRBJ1-1 provide the parts outside the CDR3, is DTAVSQTPKYLVTQMGNDKSIKCEQNLGHDTMYWYKQDSKKFLKIMFSYNNKELIINETVPNRFSPKSPDKAHLNLHINSLELGDSAVYFCASSQGWGVTEAFFGQGTRLTVV.

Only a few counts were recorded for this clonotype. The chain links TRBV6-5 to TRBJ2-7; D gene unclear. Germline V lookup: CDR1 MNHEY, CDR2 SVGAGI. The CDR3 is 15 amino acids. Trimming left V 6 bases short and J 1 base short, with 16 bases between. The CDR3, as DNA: TGTGCCAGCAGCGCCTCTAGGTATCTGTCCTACGAGCAGTACGTC. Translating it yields CASSASRYLSYEQYV.

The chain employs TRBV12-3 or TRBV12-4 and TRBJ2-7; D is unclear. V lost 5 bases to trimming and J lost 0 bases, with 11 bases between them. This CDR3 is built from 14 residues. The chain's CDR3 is CASSPRPDSYEQYF. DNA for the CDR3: TGTGCCAGCAGTCCCCGACCGGACTCCTACGAGCAGTACTTC.

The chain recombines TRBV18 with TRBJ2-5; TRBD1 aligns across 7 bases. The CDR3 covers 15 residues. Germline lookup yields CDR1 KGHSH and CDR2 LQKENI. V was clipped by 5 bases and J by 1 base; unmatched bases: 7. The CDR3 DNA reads TGTGCCAGCTCAAACAGGGGACAATCCCAAGAGACCCAGTACTTC. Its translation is CASSNRGQSQETQYF.

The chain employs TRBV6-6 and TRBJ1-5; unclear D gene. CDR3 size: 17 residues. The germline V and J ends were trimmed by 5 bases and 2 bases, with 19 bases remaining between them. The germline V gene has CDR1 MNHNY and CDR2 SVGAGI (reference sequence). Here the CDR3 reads CASSAFAGRNGNQPQHF. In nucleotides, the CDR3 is TGTGCCAGCAGTGCATTTGCGGGAAGAAACGGCAATCAGCCCCAGCATTTT.

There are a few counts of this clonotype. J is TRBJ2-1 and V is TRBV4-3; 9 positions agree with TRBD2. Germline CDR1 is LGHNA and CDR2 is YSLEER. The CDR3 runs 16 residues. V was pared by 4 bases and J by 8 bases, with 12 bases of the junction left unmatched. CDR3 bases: TGCGCCAGCAGCCGCATTGGGGGCGGGGGGGCCTATGAGCAGTTCTTC. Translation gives CASSRIGGGGAYEQFF.

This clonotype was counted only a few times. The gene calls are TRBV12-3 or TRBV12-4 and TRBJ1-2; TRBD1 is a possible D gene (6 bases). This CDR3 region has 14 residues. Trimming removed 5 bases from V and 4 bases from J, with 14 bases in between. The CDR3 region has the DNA TGTGCCAGCAGTCCCCGGACAGACCCCTATGGCTACACCTTC. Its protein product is CASSPRTDPYGYTF.